The 26 T cell receptor beta chains reported below all come from one sample, sequenced in a study of neoadjuvant nivolumab and ipilimumab in lung cancer. Using immunoSEQ multiplex PCR, the repertoire was profiled, and TCRdb retains in-frame clones only, with some absent. The sample shows some 38,000 clones, 89% of them seen only once. Sequencing used peripheral blood, obtained before neoadjuvant nivolumab, alone or with ipilimumab. The origin of the receptors is an adult with non-small cell lung cancer.

The gene calls are TRBV30 and TRBJ1-2; tentative D call: TRBD1 (6 bases). The V end lost 0 bases, the J end lost 8 bases, and 13 bases lay between the germline ends. This CDR3 is built from 13 residues. The germline V gene has CDR1 GTSNPN and CDR2 SVGIG (reference sequence). CDR3 nucleotide sequence: TGTGCCTGGAGTGTAGGGGGGACCAGGGGCTACACCTTC. Encoded protein: CAWSVGGTRGYTF. The full variable domain, with the rest looked up from reference TRBV30 and TRBJ1-2, is SQTIHQWPATLVQPVGSPLSLECTVEGTSNPNLYWYRQAAGRGLQLLFYSVGIGQISSEVPQNLSASRPQDRQFILSSKKLLLSDSGFYLCAWSVGGTRGYTFGSGTRLTVV.

The CDR3 spells CAGQENRGEKLFF. The DNA of the CDR3 is TGTGCCGGGCAGGAGAACAGGGGTGAAAAACTGTTTTTT. The chain carries TRBV28 and TRBJ1-4; the match to TRBD1 covers 7 bases. The CDR3 is 13 residues long. CDR1 and CDR2 from the germline V gene are MDHEN and SYDVKM. The trim removed 11 bases at V and 7 bases at J, leaving 10 bases unmatched.

The chain links TRBV25-1 to TRBJ1-4; no clear D. The CDR3 extends over 15 amino acids. Germline V lookup: CDR1 MGHDK, CDR2 SYGVNS. Trimming took 3 bases from V and 8 from J, leaving 16 bases between them. CDR3 nucleotide sequence: TGTGCCAGCAGTGACAGCACCGAACCAAGGGAAAAACTGTTTTTT. This translates into CASSDSTEPREKLFF.

The rearrangement joins TRBV18 to TRBJ2-1; 13 bases align to TRBD2. The germline gives CDR1 KGHSH, CDR2 LQKENI. The V segment lost 3 bases and the J segment 5 bases; nucleotides outside the gene matches: 4. This CDR3 is built from 16 residues. CDR3 loop: CASSPGTSGTHNEQFF. CDR3 sequence (DNA): TGTGCCAGCTCACCTGGGACTAGCGGGACTCACAATGAGCAGTTCTTC.

This clone was counted once. DNA for the CDR3: TGCAGTGTAAGTCCCTACGAGCAGTACTTC. Its translation is CSVSPYEQYF. The chain couples TRBV20-1 to TRBJ2-7; the D is unclear. V lost 7 bases to trimming and J lost 2 bases, with 6 bases between them. Germline V gives CDR1 DFQATT, CDR2 SNEGSKA (reference sequence). The CDR3 is 10 residues long.

The chain combines TRBV5-1 with TRBJ2-2; 7 bases match TRBD2. V was pared by 2 bases and J by 0 bases, with 7 bases of the junction left unmatched. From germline, CDR1 is SGHRS and CDR2 YFSETQ. This CDR3 region has 17 residues. The DNA for the CDR3 is TGCGCCAGCAGCTTACTACTGGCGGGAGCGAACACCGGGGAGCTGTTTTTT. Residues: CASSLLLAGANTGELFF.

V is TRBV2 and J is TRBJ2-5; D call uncertain. This CDR3 is built from 13 residues. V dropped 5 bases and J dropped 2 bases, with 9 bases sitting between them. The germline gives CDR1 SNHLY, CDR2 FYNNEI. The CDR3 bases are TGTGCCAGCAGTCCGACAAGGCAAGAGACCCAGTACTTC. Its translation: CASSPTRQETQYF.

The chain couples TRBV7-9 to TRBJ2-5, with TRBD2 matching over 15 bases. Trimming cost V 4 bases and J 5 bases; bases outside gene matches: 11. The CDR3 contains 18 residues. CDR1 and CDR2 from the germline V gene are SEHNR and FQNEAQ (reference sequence). CDR3 protein: CASSSGLAGGAGGETQYF. In DNA form, the CDR3 reads TGTGCCAGCAGCTCCGGACTAGCGGGAGGGGCTGGGGGGGAGACCCAGTACTTC.

This clone was seen a handful of times. The rearrangement links TRBV6-5 to TRBJ1-1; D is unresolved. Looked up from germline, CDR1 is MNHEY and CDR2 is SVGAGI. V was pared by 6 bases and J by 1 base, with 15 bases between. The CDR3 has 15 residues. CDR3 amino acids: CASRRKFEGNTEAFF. For the CDR3, the DNA is TGTGCCAGCAGAAGAAAATTCGAAGGGAACACTGAAGCTTTCTTT.

V is TRBV5-1 and J is TRBJ2-7; D is possibly TRBD2 (6 bases). Germline CDR1 and CDR2: SGHRS and YFSETQ. Trimming shortened V by 2 bases and J by 6 bases, and 18 bases separated the two germline ends. The CDR3 consists of 15 residues. The CDR3 sequence is CASSLTTGVLTEQYF. The DNA for the CDR3 is TGCGCCAGCAGCTTAACGACGGGGGTTCTGACCGAGCAGTACTTC. The whole variable domain, filled in from reference TRBV5-1 and TRBJ2-7, reads KAGVTQTPRYLIKTRGQQVTLSCSPISGHRSVSWYQQTPGQGLQFLFEYFSETQRNKGNFPGRFSGRQFSNSRSEMNVSTLELGDSALYLCASSLTTGVLTEQYFGPGTRLTVT.

The chain combines TRBV5-6 with TRBJ2-1; 10 positions match TRBD2. From germline, CDR1 is SGHDT and CDR2 YYEEEE. This CDR3 is built from 15 residues. The J segment lost 4 bases and the V segment lost 4 bases, leaving 5 bases of the junction unmatched. This CDR3 reads CASSPRTSGYNEQFF. CDR3 nucleotides: TGTGCCAGCAGCCCCAGGACTAGCGGATACAATGAGCAGTTCTTC. The variable domain in full, with the rest retrieved from reference TRBV5-6 and TRBJ2-1, is DAGVTQSPTHLIKTRGQQVTLRCSPKSGHDTVSWYQQALGQGPQFIFQYYEEEERQRGNFPDRFSGHQFPNYSSELNVNALLLGDSALYLCASSPRTSGYNEQFFGPGTRLTVL.

The rearrangement uses TRBV11-2 and TRBJ2-2; 16 bases agree with TRBD2. The germline V gene has CDR1 SGHAT and CDR2 FQNNGV. With V trimmed by 5 bases and J by 7 bases, 7 bases remained unmatched. This CDR3 is 17 amino acids long. Written as DNA, the CDR3 is TGTGCCAGCAGCGAGGGGACTAGCGGGAGGGTGAACGGGGAGCTGTTTTTT. As protein: CASSEGTSGRVNGELFF.

The chain carries TRBV6-5 and TRBJ2-1; D is possibly TRBD1 (6 bases). CDR1 and CDR2 (germline): MNHEY, SVGAGI. The V and J ends lost 0 bases and 6 bases respectively, with 9 bases between them. CDR3 length: 14 amino acids. In DNA form, the CDR3 reads TGTGCCAGCAGTTACTCGTACAGGGTCAATGAGCAGTTCTTC. It specifies CASSYSYRVNEQFF.

DNA for the CDR3: TGCGCCAGCAGCCAGGGGCCCCTACAGATGAACACTGAAGCTTTCTTT. It codes for CASSQGPLQMNTEAFF. The V gene is TRBV4-3, the J gene TRBJ1-1; possibly TRBD1 for D (5 bases). Germline assignment: CDR1 LGHNA and CDR2 YSLEER. Trimming took 3 bases from V and 0 from J, leaving 14 bases between them. This CDR3 contains 16 residues.

The chain recombines TRBV9 with TRBJ2-7, with 11 bases lining up with TRBD2. The length of the CDR3 is 14 residues. Looked up from germline, CDR1 is SGDLS and CDR2 is YYNGEE. V was pared by 4 bases and J by 2 bases, with 2 bases of the junction left unmatched. CDR3 protein: CASSTSGSPYEQYF. CDR3 nucleotides: TGTGCCAGCAGCACTAGCGGGAGCCCCTACGAGCAGTACTTC.

The chain recombines TRBV4-3 with TRBJ2-1; 7 bases agree with TRBD2. Germline CDR1 is LGHNA and CDR2 is YSLEER. V dropped 2 bases and J dropped 9; count of bases not matched to a gene: 10. CDR3 length: 15 amino acids. CDR3: CASSQPSGATVEQFF. CDR3 sequence (DNA): TGCGCCAGCAGCCAACCTAGCGGCGCAACAGTTGAGCAGTTCTTC.

J is TRBJ2-1 and V is TRBV29-1; tentatively, D is TRBD2 (6 bases). The CDR3 spans 15 residues. Germline values: CDR1 SQVTM, CDR2 ANQGSEA. Trimming stripped 7 bases from V and 1 base from J, with 17 bases between. CDR3 protein: CSGGGWGASYNEQFF. The CDR3 bases are TGCAGCGGAGGAGGGTGGGGCGCTTCCTACAATGAGCAGTTCTTC.

The chain couples TRBV5-4 to TRBJ2-7; the match to TRBD2 covers 7 bases. CDR1 and CDR2 from the germline V gene are SGHNT and YYREEE (reference sequence). Trimming cost V 3 bases and J 3 bases; bases outside gene matches: 9. CDR3 length: 15 residues. CDR3 in DNA: TGTGCCAGCAGCTCCCAGGCGGGAGCCGACTACGAGCAGTACTTC. Translated: CASSSQAGADYEQYF.

The count of this clone is one. The V gene is TRBV29-1, the J gene TRBJ2-1, with TRBD2 matching over 11 bases. This CDR3 spans 14 amino acids. CDR1 is SQVTM, CDR2 ANQGSEA, per germline. Germline trimming cut 7 bases from V and 5 bases from J; bases unmatched to any gene: 7. CDR3 bases: TGCAGCGGTGCCGGGACTAGCGGCAACAATGAGCAGTTCTTC. Amino acids: CSGAGTSGNNEQFF.

The rearrangement joins TRBV7-2 to TRBJ2-2; no firm D call. V shed 2 bases and J shed 4 bases, with 8 bases lying between them. The length of the CDR3 is 14 residues. Germline lookup yields CDR1 SGHTA and CDR2 FQGNSA. Here the CDR3 DNA reads TGTGCCAGCAGCTTATCGTTAGGCACCGGGGAGCTGTTTTTT. Translation gives CASSLSLGTGELFF. Full variable domain (remainder filled in from reference TRBV7-2 and TRBJ2-2): GAGVSQSPSNKVTEKGKDVELRCDPISGHTALYWYRQSLGQGLEFLIYFQGNSAPDKSGLPSDRFSAERTGGSVSTLTIQRTQQEDSAVYLCASSLSLGTGELFFGEGSRLTVL.

This clone is medium-sized (0.01 to 0.1%) by share. The chain recombines TRBV4-2 with TRBJ2-7; 8 bases are a match to TRBD2. V was pared by 4 bases and J by 2 bases, with 7 bases of the junction left unmatched. The CDR3 has 15 residues. CDR1 is LGHNA, CDR2 YNFKEQ, per germline. The DNA for the CDR3 is TGTGCCAGCAGCCCTAGAGCGGGAGAGGCCTACGAGCAGTACTTC. The encoded protein is CASSPRAGEAYEQYF.

The chain has TRBV10-3 and TRBJ2-1; TRBD2 matches at 11 bases. CDR1 is ENHRY and CDR2 is SYGVKD in the germline V gene. The CDR3 has 17 amino acids. With 0 bases clipped from V and 5 bases from J, the junction kept 6 bases outside the gene matches. The CDR3 nucleotides read TGTGCCATCAGTGAGTCTACTAGCGGGAGTATCAACAATGAGCAGTTCTTC. It specifies CAISESTSGSINNEQFF.

The chain carries TRBV6-4 and TRBJ2-5; possibly TRBD1 or TRBD2 for D (6 bases each). Germline V gene sequence: CDR1 MRHNA, CDR2 SNTAGT. V dropped 4 bases and J dropped 2 bases, with 14 bases sitting between them. CDR3 size: 15 residues. In nucleotides, the CDR3 is TGTGCCAGCAGTGCGGTTGCGGGACAACAAGAGACCCAGTACTTC. It specifies CASSAVAGQQETQYF.

The rearrangement links TRBV11-3 to TRBJ2-7, with 8 bases that match TRBD1. V lost 5 bases and J lost 6; bases outside the gene matches: 9. Germline V gene data show CDR1 as SGHNT and CDR2 as YENEEA. The CDR3 contains 14 residues. The CDR3 here is CASSTSTGDGEQYF. CDR3 sequence (DNA): TGTGCCAGCAGCACTTCGACAGGGGACGGCGAGCAGTACTTC.

This rearrangement joins TRBV6-5 to TRBJ1-2; 9 positions match TRBD1. V lost 5 bases and J lost 6; bases outside the gene matches: 10. The CDR3 is 15 amino acids. Germline V lookup: CDR1 MNHEY, CDR2 SVGAGI. The CDR3 protein is CASSARTGAGDGYTF. DNA of the CDR3: TGTGCCAGCAGTGCGCGGACAGGGGCCGGGGATGGCTACACCTTC.

The DNA for the CDR3 is TGTGCCAGCAGCCGAGCGGTCGCACAAGAGACCCAGTACTTC. Translated, it gives CASSRAVAQETQYF. V and J are TRBV7-9 and TRBJ2-5; perhaps TRBD2 as D (5 bases). The CDR3 runs 14 residues. Germline V gene sequence: CDR1 SEHNR, CDR2 FQNEAQ (reference sequence). With 5 bases removed from V and 2 bases from J, the gap between germline ends came to 12 bases.